Below are 27 T cell receptor beta chains sequenced from a single sample in a study of human T cells and chemical hapten exposure. Each CDR3 protein is one row after TCRdb ran MiXCR on the RACE reads. Among 82,000 or so distinct CDR3 sequences listed, approximately 12% were seen once. The time point denotes: patch test 3, about 24 weeks after DPC sensitization. Treatment: therapeutic diphenylcyclopropenone sensitization with weekly scalp DPC. This specimen was whole blood, taken in connection with sensitization to the hapten diphenylcyclopropenone (DPC). These receptor sequences come from a woman in her forties or fifties with alopecia areata. Some clones in this sample may be carry-over from other donors' samples.

This clonotype is a singleton in its sample. V is TRBV5-1 and J is TRBJ1-6; TRBD1 aligns across 9 bases. The V gene's germline CDR1 is SGHRS and CDR2 YFSETQ. V shed 5 bases, J shed 9 bases, and the junction held 3 bases outside the gene matches. The CDR3 is 13 residues long. In nucleotides, the CDR3 is TGCGCCAGCAGAGGGACAGGGTCTTCACCCCTCCACTTT. Amino acid sequence: CASRGTGSSPLHF.

This clonotype was detected only a few times. V is TRBV11-3 and J is TRBJ2-1; 7 bases line up with TRBD2. This CDR3 has 14 residues. CDR1 SGHNT and CDR2 YENEEA come from the germline V gene. J lost 7 bases, V lost 3 bases, and 6 bases had no gene match. The CDR3, as DNA: TGTGCCAGCAGCTTGGGCGGGAGAAGGAATGAGCAGTTCTTC. This codes for CASSLGGRRNEQFF.

The CDR3 sequence is CSVRRVGDTEQFF. The CDR3 nucleotides are TGCAGCGTGAGGCGGGTGGGAGATACTGAGCAGTTCTTC. The genes are TRBV29-1 and TRBJ2-1; tentative D call: TRBD2 (5 bases). Germline V gene sequence: CDR1 SQVTM, CDR2 ANQGSEA. Trimming pared 6 bases from V and 9 bases from J, leaving 18 bases between. CDR3 length: 13 residues.

The table lists this clonotype with many counts. V usage is TRBV29-1 and J usage is TRBJ1-5, with TRBD1 as a possible D gene (5 bases). Germline CDR1 reads SQVTM; CDR2 reads ANQGSEA. CDR3 length: 13 amino acids. V was pared by 4 bases and J by 4 bases, with 11 bases between. CDR3: CSVGRGRNQPQHF. Here the CDR3 DNA reads TGCAGCGTTGGGAGGGGCAGGAATCAGCCCCAGCATTTT.

This clonotype was detected many times. The gene calls are TRBV18 and TRBJ2-6; 7 nucleotides align to TRBD1. The CDR3 consists of 15 residues. Per the germline V gene, CDR1 is KGHSH and CDR2 is LQKENI. The V gene end was trimmed by 6 bases and the J gene end by 4 bases; junction bases not matched to a gene: 6. Here the CDR3 DNA reads TGTGCCAGCTCCCTTAGGGGGCCAGGGGCCAACGTCCTGACTTTC. This sequence encodes CASSLRGPGANVLTF.

This clonotype was recorded a few times. The V and J genes are TRBV4-1 and TRBJ2-5; D unresolved. The germline gives CDR1 MGHRA, CDR2 YSYEKL. The CDR3 runs to 16 residues. The V gene lost 1 base and the J gene lost 4 bases, with 16 bases spanning the gap. The CDR3 reads CASSQAASGLRETQYF. The DNA for the CDR3 is TGCGCCAGCAGCCAAGCAGCGTCAGGATTGAGAGAGACCCAGTACTTC.

This clonotype was seen only a few times. The chain recombines TRBV9 with TRBJ2-2; D gene ambiguous. The CDR3 contains 12 residues. CDR1 is SGDLS, CDR2 YYNGEE, per germline. Between the trimmed V and J ends, which lost 1 base and 7 bases, there was a span of 5 bases. CDR3 protein: CASSVRFGELFF. Here the CDR3 DNA reads TGTGCCAGCAGCGTACGGTTCGGGGAGCTGTTTTTT.

This clonotype was counted ten times or more. The gene calls are TRBV13 and TRBJ2-7, with D perhaps matching TRBD1 (5 bases). The V end was cut by 2 bases, the J end by 0 bases, with 14 bases between. The germline V gene encodes CDR1 PRHDT and CDR2 FYEKMQ (reference sequence). The CDR3 length is 16 residues. CDR3 in amino acids: CASSLSLRGISYEQYF. Here the CDR3 DNA reads TGTGCCAGCAGCTTATCCCTAAGGGGAATCTCCTACGAGCAGTACTTC.

The CDR3 coding sequence is TGTGCCAGCACCTTGGGGGGAGGTCCAAAGGATGAGCAGTTCTTC. It codes for CASTLGGGPKDEQFF. The V gene is TRBV12-3 or TRBV12-4, the J gene TRBJ2-1; D might be TRBD2 (6 bases). V shed 7 bases and J shed 8 bases, with 21 bases lying between them. This CDR3 has 15 amino acids.

This clonotype has a count of ten or more. The chain is built from TRBV29-1 and TRBJ2-2; D is undetermined. Germline V gives CDR1 SQVTM, CDR2 ANQGSEA. V lost 7 bases and J lost 3, with 12 bases in between. CDR3 length: 13 amino acids. CDR3 DNA sequence: TGCAGCGCATCTATAGAATACACCGGGGAGCTGTTTTTT. Amino acids: CSASIEYTGELFF.

The rearrangement joins TRBV7-8 to TRBJ2-2; 7 bases are a match to TRBD2. Germline assignment: CDR1 SGHVS and CDR2 FQNEAQ. The CDR3 is 15 amino acids. J was trimmed by 1 base and V by 5 bases; bases with no gene match: 4. The CDR3 reads CASSRLAENTGELFF. The CDR3 nucleotides are TGTGCCAGCAGCCGTCTAGCGGAGAACACCGGGGAGCTGTTTTTT.

This chain uses TRBV15 with TRBJ2-2, with D tentatively TRBD1 (6 bases). V lost 3 bases and J lost 4, with 15 bases in between. This CDR3 comprises 16 residues. The germline gives CDR1 LNHNV, CDR2 YYDKDF (reference sequence). CDR3 amino acids: CATSRGDKQATGELFF. The CDR3 DNA reads TGTGCCACCAGCAGGGGGGACAAGCAGGCCACCGGGGAGCTGTTTTTT.

This clonotype was seen only a few times. The chain combines TRBV3-1 with TRBJ2-6, with 11 bases matching TRBD2. The CDR3 is 19 amino acids. V lost 3 bases and J lost 4; bases outside the gene matches: 11. Germline lookup yields CDR1 LGHDT and CDR2 YNNKEL (reference sequence). The CDR3 bases are TGTGCCAGCAGCCAGAACTTTCTAGCGGGGGGCTCCGGGGCCAACGTCCTGACTTTC. Residues: CASSQNFLAGGSGANVLTF.

The chain has TRBV5-1 and TRBJ2-4; no definite D call. This CDR3 contains 14 residues. Trimming stripped 2 bases from V and 5 bases from J, with 11 bases between. Per the germline V gene, CDR1 is SGHRS and CDR2 is YFSETQ. The CDR3 reads CASSLQRPENIQYF. The CDR3 DNA follows: TGCGCCAGCAGCTTACAGCGCCCGGAAAACATTCAGTACTTC. Together with reference TRBV5-1 and TRBJ2-4, the CDR3 gives the full variable domain: KAGVTQTPRYLIKTRGQQVTLSCSPISGHRSVSWYQQTPGQGLQFLFEYFSETQRNKGNFPGRFSGRQFSNSRSEMNVSTLELGDSALYLCASSLQRPENIQYFGAGTRLSVL.

The sample holds many counts of this clonotype. This chain joins TRBV7-2 and TRBJ2-3, with 10 bases lining up with TRBD2. V was pared by 2 bases and J by 3 bases, with 2 bases of the junction left unmatched. This CDR3 is 15 amino acids long. Germline CDR1 SGHTA, CDR2 FQGNSA. The CDR3 bases are TGTGCCAGCAGCTTACTAGCGGGAGAAACAGATACGCAGTATTTT. Protein sequence: CASSLLAGETDTQYF.

This sequence joins TRBV7-9 and TRBJ2-1, with a possible D match to TRBD1 (6 bases). The germline V gene has CDR1 SEHNR and CDR2 FQNEAQ (reference sequence). With 5 bases removed from V and 9 bases from J, the gap between germline ends came to 14 bases. The CDR3 has 13 residues. CDR3 sequence (DNA): TGTGCCAGCAGCACTCAGGGGATAGGTGAGCAGTTCTTC. Amino acid sequence: CASSTQGIGEQFF.

This clonotype was observed at least ten times. This sequence joins TRBV7-6 and TRBJ1-1; D is unresolved. Germline V gene sequence: CDR1 SGHVS, CDR2 FNYEAQ. The CDR3 runs to 15 residues. V gave up 1 base and J gave up 4 bases, with 13 bases separating them. CDR3 in DNA: TGTGCCAGCAGCTTAGGCACGGGTGTGGTCACTGAAGCTTTCTTT. It codes for CASSLGTGVVTEAFF.

This clonotype was recorded a few times. V usage is TRBV5-1 and J usage is TRBJ2-1; D is perhaps TRBD2 (5 bases). The CDR3 sequence is 15 residues long. Per germline, CDR1 SGHRS and CDR2 YFSETQ. V lost 2 bases and J lost 0, with 9 bases in between. This CDR3 is CASSFGGSSYNEQFF. CDR3 nucleotides: TGCGCCAGCAGCTTCGGTGGGAGCTCCTACAATGAGCAGTTCTTC.

CDR3 sequence (DNA): TGTGCCAGCAGCTATAGTAGGACGACTAGCGGGAGGGCCAGGTCCTACGAGCAGTACTTC. Translation: CASSYSRTTSGRARSYEQYF. The chain recombines TRBV7-8 with TRBJ2-7; 14 nucleotides agree with TRBD2. Trimming took 4 bases from V and 1 from J; bases not matched to a gene: 15. CDR3 length equals 20 residues. Germline V gene data show CDR1 as SGHVS and CDR2 as FQNEAQ.

The chain combines TRBV9 with TRBJ2-3, with a possible D match to TRBD2 (6 bases). V lost 7 bases to trimming and J lost 2 bases, with 11 bases between them. Germline V gene sequence: CDR1 SGDLS, CDR2 YYNGEE. This CDR3 is built from 13 residues. CDR3 in DNA: TGTGCCAGCGGCGGGACCCTCACAGATACGCAGTATTTT. Translation gives CASGGTLTDTQYF. Full variable domain (rest looked up from reference TRBV9 and TRBJ2-3): DSGVTQTPKHLITATGQRVTLRCSPRSGDLSVYWYQQSLDQGLQFLIQYYNGEERAKGNILERFSAQQFPDLHSELNLSSLELGDSALYFCASGGTLTDTQYFGPGTRLTVL.

A few counts support this clonotype. This sequence joins TRBV19 and TRBJ2-2, with D unresolved. This CDR3 is 15 amino acids long. CDR1 is LNHDA and CDR2 is SQIVND in the germline V gene (reference sequence). Trimming removed 1 base from V and 6 bases from J, with 12 bases in between. In DNA form, the CDR3 reads TGTGCCAGTAGTATAGCGCCCTCCGTCGCCGGGGAGCTGTTTTTT. Translating gives CASSIAPSVAGELFF.

The chain is built from TRBV7-9 and TRBJ1-5; a weak D match, TRBD1 (5 bases). Germline CDR1 SEHNR, CDR2 FQNEAQ (reference sequence). Trimming cost V 0 bases and J 3 bases, with 6 bases left between them. This CDR3 is built from 14 residues. The CDR3 sequence: CASSLAGANQPQHF. The CDR3 DNA sequence: TGTGCCAGCAGCTTAGCAGGGGCCAATCAGCCCCAGCATTTT.

There are many counts of this clonotype. The V and J genes are TRBV5-1 and TRBJ2-7; 11 bases are shared with TRBD2. The germline V gene encodes CDR1 SGHRS and CDR2 YFSETQ. V dropped 1 base and J dropped 4; count of bases not matched to a gene: 1. The CDR3 loop spans 14 amino acids. CDR3 amino acids: CASSLTSGSYEQYF. CDR3 sequence (DNA): TGCGCCAGCAGCTTGACTAGCGGGAGTTACGAGCAGTACTTC.

A few counts support this clonotype. The V call is TRBV9, the J call TRBJ2-1, with D perhaps matching TRBD1 or TRBD2 (5 bases each). Germline V gene lookup returns CDR1 SGDLS and CDR2 YYNGEE. Deletions cut 0 bases from V and 0 bases from J, with 10 bases between. The CDR3 totals 16 residues. The CDR3 region is CASSVAPGASYNEQFF. The CDR3 region has the DNA TGTGCCAGCAGCGTAGCTCCCGGGGCCTCCTACAATGAGCAGTTCTTC.

This chain uses TRBV24-1 with TRBJ2-5; TRBD2 aligns across 7 bases. V lost 0 bases, J lost 2 bases, and 2 bases stayed unmatched. The germline gives CDR1 KGHDR, CDR2 SFDVKD. This CDR3 region has 15 residues. In nucleotides, the CDR3 is TGTGCCACCAGTGATTTGGGAGCGGGACAAGAGACCCAGTACTTC. Its protein product is CATSDLGAGQETQYF.

This clonotype showed up many times. The V call is TRBV7-6, the J call TRBJ2-7, with a weak D call TRBD2 (6 bases). Trimming cost V 4 bases and J 3 bases, with 13 bases left between them. Germline CDR1 is SGHVS and CDR2 is FNYEAQ. The CDR3 runs 14 residues. The DNA for the CDR3 is TGTGCCAGCAGCTCCGGGACTGTGAACTACGAGCAGTACTTC. Protein: CASSSGTVNYEQYF.

This clonotype was seen repeatedly, ten times or more. The gene calls are TRBV18 and TRBJ1-5, with D tentatively TRBD1 (6 bases). With 5 bases removed from V and 5 bases from J, the gap between germline ends came to 13 bases. Germline V lookup: CDR1 KGHSH, CDR2 LQKENI. This CDR3 spans 14 amino acids. CDR3 sequence reads: CASSGYRDDQPQHF. The CDR3 region has the DNA TGTGCCAGCTCAGGATACAGGGACGATCAGCCCCAGCATTTT.